This passage covers 28 T cell receptor beta chains from one sample sequenced in a study of blood T cell repertoires in COVID-19 (dated by TCRdb to 2018 to 2021). The library was generated by the immunoSEQ multiplex PCR assay. Entries here come from immuneACCESS through TCRdb and include only in-frame sequences with V and J called. Some clones fail to appear in such tables; in the studies checked, an unresolved V gene covers under half of the shortfall, and the cause of the remainder is unknown. A total of 300,000 to 400,000 clones appear in this sample, around 86% of them only once. Together, the top ten hold more than 5% of the sample. Sequencing input: peripheral blood. These receptors all stem from a woman aged 45-65 years with COVID-19, enrolled during active disease.

This clone came up once. V usage is TRBV7-9 and J usage is TRBJ1-1; D is undetermined. V was cut by 10 bases and J by 6 bases, with 6 bases left in between. In germline, CDR1 is SEHNR, CDR2 FQNEAQ (reference sequence). The CDR3 totals 9 residues. The CDR3 loop reads CAIHAEAFF. CDR3 nucleotides: TGTGCCATACACGCTGAAGCTTTCTTT.

The rearrangement links TRBV12-5 to TRBJ2-7; TRBD2 is a possible D gene (6 bases). Trimming took off 0 bases at V and 0 bases at J, with 9 bases between the two ends. CDR1 and CDR2 from the germline V gene are LGHNT and FRNRAP. This CDR3 is built from 15 residues. The CDR3 sequence is CASGLVYGSSYEQYF. In DNA form, the CDR3 reads TGTGCTAGTGGTTTGGTCTACGGGAGCTCCTACGAGCAGTACTTC. The variable domain in full, with the rest retrieved from reference TRBV12-5 and TRBJ2-7, is DARVTQTPRHKVTEMGQEVTMRCQPILGHNTVFWYRQTMMQGLELLAYFRNRAPLDDSGMPKDRFSAEMPDATLATLKIQPSEPRDSAVYFCASGLVYGSSYEQYFGPGTRLTVT.

DNA of the CDR3: TGTGCCAGCACCTTGGGTAGCGCGGGCACCGGGGAGCTGTTTTTT. Its protein is CASTLGSAGTGELFF. The chain is built from TRBV11-2 and TRBJ2-2; tentative D call: TRBD2 (5 bases). The V gene lost 7 bases and the J gene lost 4 bases, with 16 bases spanning the gap. In germline, CDR1 is SGHAT, CDR2 FQNNGV. The CDR3 has 15 residues.

This chain connects TRBV7-2 to TRBJ2-5; the D gene is possibly TRBD1 (5 bases). V dropped 4 bases and J dropped 6 bases, with 9 bases sitting between them. The germline CDR1 and CDR2 sequences are SGHTA and FQGNSA. The CDR3 contains 12 residues. The CDR3 nucleotides read TGTGCCAGCAGCTCACAGGCAAAGACCCAGTACTTC. This sequence encodes CASSSQAKTQYF.

The chain employs TRBV27 and TRBJ1-2, with D possibly TRBD1 on 6 matching bases. Germline CDR1 and CDR2: MNHEY and SMNVEV (reference sequence). Deletions cut 3 bases from V and 6 bases from J, with 23 bases between. The CDR3 loop spans 17 amino acids. The CDR3 sequence: CASSFGQKLQGIDGYTF. CDR3 in DNA: TGTGCCAGCAGTTTCGGTCAAAAACTACAGGGAATCGATGGCTACACCTTC.

V is TRBV6-4 and J is TRBJ2-1; D uncertain. The CDR3 runs to 17 residues. V lost 0 bases, J lost 0 bases, and 12 bases lay in between. Germline CDR1 is MRHNA and CDR2 is SNTAGT. This CDR3 reads CASSDSNSLSSYNEQFF. As DNA, the CDR3 is TGTGCCAGCAGTGACTCGAACTCCCTGAGCTCCTACAATGAGCAGTTCTTC.

This clone was seen a single time. The V and J genes are TRBV10-3 and TRBJ1-2; unclear D gene. V lost 3 bases to trimming and J lost 10 bases, with 15 bases between them. The V gene's germline CDR1 is ENHRY and CDR2 SYGVKD. The CDR3 is made up of 13 amino acids. The CDR3 reads CAISDLVTAYYTF. CDR3 DNA: TGTGCCATCAGTGACTTGGTTACAGCTTACTACACCTTC.

This clone was counted a single time. V usage is TRBV28 and J usage is TRBJ1-2, with no clear D. The CDR3 sequence is 14 residues long. With 3 bases removed from V and 4 bases from J, the gap between germline ends came to 12 bases. Germline V CDR1 and CDR2: MDHEN, SYDVKM. CDR3 DNA: TGTGCCAGCAGTTTCAGCGGGAACCCCTATGGCTACACCTTC. It yields the protein CASSFSGNPYGYTF.

The genes are TRBV27 and TRBJ1-4, with D maybe TRBD1 (5 bases). There are 19 residues in the CDR3. Germline CDR1 MNHEY, CDR2 SMNVEV (reference sequence). The germline V and J ends were trimmed by 6 bases and 0 bases, with 23 bases remaining between them. CDR3 nucleotide sequence: TGTGCCAGCAGCTCCCTGACAGCCTTTCCCTTTGCAACTAATGAAAAACTGTTTTTT. Its protein is CASSSLTAFPFATNEKLFF.

The rearrangement joins TRBV4-1 to TRBJ2-1; 11 bases agree with TRBD2. Trimming cost V 3 bases and J 5 bases; bases outside gene matches: 6. In germline, CDR1 is MGHRA, CDR2 YSYEKL. This CDR3 comprises 16 residues. The CDR3 DNA reads as TGCGCCAGCAGCCACATAGCGGGAGGGGGAGACAATGAGCAGTTCTTC. Amino acids: CASSHIAGGGDNEQFF.

This clone was observed a handful of times. The rearrangement links TRBV18 to TRBJ2-7; TRBD2 is a possible D gene (5 bases). The CDR3 sequence is 15 residues long. The germline V gene has CDR1 KGHSH and CDR2 LQKENI. V was cut by 6 bases and J by 9 bases, with 24 bases left in between. CDR3 region: CASSLAGLASSGQYF. The CDR3 DNA is TGTGCCAGCTCTCTGGCAGGACTGGCTAGTTCTGGGCAGTACTTC.

The rearrangement links TRBV7-8 to TRBJ2-2; 9 nucleotides line up with TRBD2. V shed 1 base, J shed 6 bases, and the junction held 6 bases outside the gene matches. There are 16 residues in the CDR3. Germline V gene sequence: CDR1 SGHVS, CDR2 FQNEAQ. The chain's CDR3 is CASSLGFSGRPGELFF. In nucleotides, the CDR3 is TGTGCCAGCAGCTTAGGGTTTAGCGGGAGACCCGGGGAGCTGTTTTTT.

The chain employs TRBV6-2 or TRBV6-3 and TRBJ1-1; 7 bases are shared with TRBD1. Unmatched junction bases numbered 9, after V lost 0 bases and J lost 5 bases. Germline V gives CDR1 MNHEY, CDR2 SVGEGT. The CDR3 runs 16 residues. The CDR3 coding sequence is TGTGCCAGCAGTTACTCCTTGGGCAGGGGGGAAACTGAAGCTTTCTTT. Its protein is CASSYSLGRGETEAFF.

The chain combines TRBV5-4 with TRBJ1-1, with no clear D. Deletions cut 0 bases from V and 1 base from J, with 4 bases between. This CDR3 spans 13 amino acids. Looked up from germline, CDR1 is SGHNT and CDR2 is YYREEE (reference sequence). The CDR3 sequence: CASSLAGNTEAFF. The CDR3 coding sequence is TGTGCCAGCAGCTTGGCCGGGAACACTGAAGCTTTCTTT.

The rearrangement joins TRBV19 to TRBJ1-2, with TRBD1 as a possible D gene (5 bases). Trimming shortened V by 3 bases and J by 5 bases, and 10 bases separated the two germline ends. The germline V gene has CDR1 LNHDA and CDR2 SQIVND (reference sequence). The CDR3 is 13 residues long. The CDR3 spells CASSMVGGYGYTF. CDR3 coding DNA: TGTGCCAGTAGTATGGTCGGGGGTTATGGCTACACCTTC.

The chain combines TRBV13 with TRBJ2-1; TRBD2 matches 9 bases. In germline, CDR1 is PRHDT, CDR2 FYEKMQ (reference sequence). CDR3 size: 15 residues. J gave up 8 bases and V 4 bases, and 9 bases lay outside the gene matches. This CDR3 is CASSSSGTSPYEQFF. CDR3 nucleotides: TGTGCCAGCAGCTCTTCCGGGACTAGCCCATATGAGCAGTTCTTC.

This rearrangement joins TRBV6-2 or TRBV6-3 to TRBJ1-1; D possibly corresponds to TRBD1 (5 bases). The V end was cut by 5 bases, the J end by 3 bases, with 10 bases between. CDR1 is MNHEY, CDR2 SVGEGT, per germline. The CDR3 sequence is 13 residues long. The CDR3 loop reads CASSPQAYTEAFF. The CDR3 DNA sequence: TGTGCCAGCAGTCCACAGGCGTACACTGAAGCTTTCTTT.

The V and J genes are TRBV6-5 and TRBJ2-7; no definite D call. This CDR3 region has 14 residues. Deletions cut 6 bases from V and 2 bases from J, with 14 bases between. Germline CDR1 MNHEY, CDR2 SVGAGI. The CDR3 protein is CASSATRKPYEQYF. In DNA form, the CDR3 reads TGTGCCAGCAGCGCTACCCGAAAGCCCTACGAGCAGTACTTC.

The V gene is TRBV7-9, the J gene TRBJ2-1; possible D gene TRBD2, 6 bases. This CDR3 has 15 amino acids. In germline, CDR1 is SEHNR, CDR2 FQNEAQ (reference sequence). V lost 1 base, J lost 7 bases, and 14 bases lay in between. The CDR3 region is CASSLGNSGPNEQFF. The DNA for the CDR3 is TGTGCCAGCAGCTTAGGCAATAGCGGCCCGAATGAGCAGTTCTTC.

The rearrangement uses TRBV6-5 and TRBJ2-1, with D perhaps TRBD2 (7 bases). Germline assignment: CDR1 MNHEY and CDR2 SVGAGI. Between the trimmed V and J ends, which lost 5 bases and 7 bases, there was a span of 18 bases. This CDR3 spans 15 amino acids. CDR3 sequence (DNA): TGTGCCAGCAGTCTACTGGGAGGGGGTAGAAATGAGCAGTTCTTC. This gives the protein CASSLLGGGRNEQFF.

J is TRBJ1-5 and V is TRBV11-2; a possible D gene is TRBD1 (6 bases). The ends were cut back, 5 bases at V and 6 bases at J, with 14 bases in the middle. This CDR3 has 14 residues. Per germline, CDR1 SGHAT and CDR2 FQNNGV. CDR3 region: CASSKTGSGQPQHF. The DNA of the CDR3 is TGTGCCAGCAGCAAGACAGGATCCGGTCAGCCCCAGCATTTT.

The table lists this clone with a count of one. A much larger clone differs by one base, so this may be a read error. The V gene is TRBV5-4, the J gene TRBJ1-1; TRBD1 might be the D (6 bases). CDR1 is SGHNT and CDR2 is YYREEE in the germline V gene (reference sequence). The CDR3 sequence is 14 residues long. Trimming cost V 0 bases and J 4 bases, with 10 bases left between them. The CDR3 is CASSLVEGVTEAFF. As DNA, the CDR3 is TGTGCCAGCAGCTTGGTAGAGGGGGTCACTGAAGCTTTCTTT.

The rearrangement uses TRBV5-1 and TRBJ2-5; 10 bases are shared with TRBD1. The germline V gene has CDR1 SGHRS and CDR2 YFSETQ. With V trimmed by 2 bases and J by 5 bases, 6 bases remained unmatched. The CDR3 loop spans 15 amino acids. CDR3 amino acids: CASSFRQGAGETQYF. CDR3 sequence (DNA): TGCGCCAGCAGCTTCCGACAGGGGGCAGGGGAGACCCAGTACTTC.

The chain carries TRBV4-3 and TRBJ2-7; 9 bases map to TRBD2. This CDR3 region has 17 residues. Germline assignment: CDR1 LGHNA and CDR2 YSLEER. The V segment lost 0 bases and the J segment 2 bases; nucleotides outside the gene matches: 8. CDR3 nucleotide sequence: TGCGCCAGCAGCCAAGAAGGCCTAGCGGGACCAACCTACGAGCAGTACTTC. Its protein product is CASSQEGLAGPTYEQYF.

The rearrangement links TRBV9 to TRBJ2-3; D uncertain. Germline V gene sequence: CDR1 SGDLS, CDR2 YYNGEE. V lost 0 bases and J 5 bases, leaving 4 bases between the germline ends. The CDR3 totals 12 residues. CDR3 amino acids: CASSVVVDTQYF. The DNA of the CDR3 is TGTGCCAGCAGCGTAGTAGTAGATACGCAGTATTTT.

Comments on this clone: Other nucleotide sequences in the sample specify the same CDR3. The chain links TRBV4-1 to TRBJ2-7; no clear D gene. The CDR3 contains 13 residues. The V gene's germline CDR1 is MGHRA and CDR2 YSYEKL. V lost 0 bases to trimming and J lost 2 bases, with 5 bases between them. The DNA of the CDR3 is TGCGCCAGCAGCCAAGATCGGGCCTACGAGCAGTACTTC. This translates into CASSQDRAYEQYF.

The rearrangement uses TRBV2 and TRBJ2-7; 10 nucleotides match TRBD1. The germline V gene encodes CDR1 SNHLY and CDR2 FYNNEI. The V gene end was trimmed by 9 bases and the J gene end by 0 bases; junction bases not matched to a gene: 8. The CDR3 runs to 15 residues. CDR3 DNA sequence: TGTGCCAGGGGGCTGGACAGGGGGACCTCCTACGAGCAGTACTTC. Encoded protein: CARGLDRGTSYEQYF.

This clone was observed once. This chain uses TRBV4-1 with TRBJ1-5; D gene unclear. V dropped 0 bases and J dropped 0 bases, with 9 bases sitting between them. Germline assignment: CDR1 MGHRA and CDR2 YSYEKL. CDR3 length equals 16 residues. The CDR3 nucleotides read TGCGCCAGCAGCCAAGAGGTCAGGTATAGCAATCAGCCCCAGCATTTT. Its translation: CASSQEVRYSNQPQHF.